These 17 T cell receptor beta chains were sequenced from one sample in a study of human T cells and chemical hapten exposure. Whole blood, unfractionated, served as the material for total RNA extraction. Single cDNA molecules in the library carried unique molecular identifiers attached during preparation. TCRdb re-derived calls from the reads in MiXCR, one entry per CDR3 protein. The sample shows fewer than 150,000 distinct CDR3 sequences, around 8.5% of them seen only once. The sequenced sample consisted of whole blood. The receptor source for this set is a human donor in good health. Some clones in this sample may be carry-over from other donors' samples.

This clonotype was seen at least ten times. This chain connects TRBV7-2 to TRBJ1-6; the D gene is possibly TRBD1 (5 bases). The V gene lost 4 bases and the J gene lost 5 bases, with 18 bases spanning the gap. The CDR3 is made up of 17 amino acids. Looked up from germline, CDR1 is SGHTA and CDR2 is FQGNSA. In DNA, the CDR3 is TGTGCCAGCAGCTCCACCATGGGGGGGACCCATAATTCACCCCTCCACTTT. Its protein product is CASSSTMGGTHNSPLHF.

J is TRBJ1-1 and V is TRBV7-9; D not certain. Looked up from germline, CDR1 is SEHNR and CDR2 is FQNEAQ (reference sequence). With 5 bases removed from V and 3 bases from J, the gap between germline ends came to 10 bases. The CDR3 extends over 13 amino acids. The CDR3 sequence: CASSRISDTEAFF. In nucleotides, the CDR3 is TGTGCCAGCAGCCGTATTAGTGACACTGAAGCTTTCTTT.

This clonotype has a handful of counts. The chain joins TRBV19 to TRBJ2-2; TRBD2 matches at 7 bases. After removal of 7 bases from V and 4 bases from J, the junction contained 9 bases not matched to a gene. The CDR3 extends over 15 amino acids. The germline gives CDR1 LNHDA, CDR2 SQIVND (reference sequence). Here the CDR3 reads CASIGAGAGTGELFF. The CDR3, as DNA: TGTGCCAGTATCGGGGCGGGAGCTGGCACCGGGGAGCTGTTTTTT.

This chain joins TRBV4-1 and TRBJ2-5; 11 nucleotides align to TRBD2. Germline-derived CDR1 and CDR2 are MGHRA and YSYEKL. CDR3 length: 20 amino acids. V shed 0 bases, J shed 5 bases, and the junction held 17 bases outside the gene matches. CDR3 protein: CASSQDPKLAGAFKSETQYF. The CDR3 DNA sequence: TGCGCCAGCAGCCAAGACCCGAAACTAGCGGGAGCGTTTAAGTCGGAGACCCAGTACTTC.

This clonotype showed up many times. The DNA of the CDR3 is TGTGCCAGCAGCCCCGAGACGGTGAACACTGAAGCTTTCTTT. Its protein is CASSPETVNTEAFF. The rearrangement joins TRBV7-2 to TRBJ1-1, with D hard to call. The CDR3 has 14 amino acids. Looked up from germline, CDR1 is SGHTA and CDR2 is FQGNSA. Trimming shortened V by 5 bases and J by 0 bases, and 10 bases separated the two germline ends.

This chain connects TRBV29-1 to TRBJ2-1; either TRBD1 or TRBD2 may fit D (5 bases each). The CDR3 is made up of 17 amino acids. Germline V lookup: CDR1 SQVTM, CDR2 ANQGSEA. Trimming left V 7 bases short and J 3 bases short, with 25 bases between. CDR3 loop: CSETVLGANFFYNEQFF. Written as DNA, the CDR3 is TGCAGCGAAACCGTACTCGGGGCGAATTTTTTCTACAATGAGCAGTTCTTC.

This clonotype was seen a handful of times. The V call is TRBV11-2, the J call TRBJ2-3; D is possibly TRBD2 (6 bases). Trimming took off 5 bases at V and 5 bases at J, with 14 bases between the two ends. The germline V gene has CDR1 SGHAT and CDR2 FQNNGV. This CDR3 is 14 amino acids long. CDR3 loop: CASSRPGVEDTQYF. In DNA, the CDR3 is TGTGCCAGCAGCCGTCCGGGGGTGGAAGATACGCAGTATTTT.

This clonotype came up many times. This rearrangement joins TRBV30 to TRBJ1-1; no definite D call. Germline CDR1 and CDR2: GTSNPN and SVGIG (reference sequence). Trimming took off 4 bases at V and 0 bases at J, with 9 bases between the two ends. CDR3 length equals 13 residues. The CDR3 spells CAWMRLLNTEAFF. CDR3 DNA: TGTGCCTGGATGAGGCTTTTGAACACTGAAGCTTTCTTT.

The table lists this clonotype with a few counts. This chain connects TRBV5-1 to TRBJ2-1, with 10 bases identical to TRBD2. Unmatched junction bases numbered 9, after V lost 0 bases and J lost 6 bases. This CDR3 comprises 17 residues. Germline assignment: CDR1 SGHRS and CDR2 YFSETQ. CDR3 protein: CASSLDEREGYSNEQFF. The CDR3 region has the DNA TGCGCCAGCAGCTTGGACGAGCGGGAGGGCTATAGCAATGAGCAGTTCTTC.

Concerning this clonotype itself: Possible read error: a much larger clone is one base away. The chain combines TRBV6-1 with TRBJ1-1; 12 bases align to TRBD1. This CDR3 comprises 13 residues. Per the germline V gene, CDR1 is MNHNS and CDR2 is SASEGT. CDR3 DNA sequence: TGTGCCAGCAGGGGGACAGGGGGCACTGAATCTTTCTTT. Residues: CASRGTGGTESFF.

At least ten counts were recorded for this clonotype. The V gene is TRBV27, the J gene TRBJ2-4; D perhaps matches TRBD2 (6 bases). Per germline, CDR1 MNHEY and CDR2 SMNVEV (reference sequence). Trimming removed 4 bases from V and 1 base from J, with 17 bases in between. The CDR3 length is 17 residues. CDR3 amino acids: CASSSTTAGRAKNIQYF. The CDR3 DNA follows: TGTGCCAGCAGTTCAACCACGGCGGGAAGGGCCAAAAACATTCAGTACTTC.

The chain has TRBV11-2 and TRBJ1-3, with no clear D. Trimming pared 4 bases from V and 0 bases from J, leaving 7 bases between. This CDR3 has 14 amino acids. CDR1 is SGHAT, CDR2 FQNNGV, per germline. CDR3 nucleotide sequence: TGTGCCAGCAGCTCAGGCGTCTCTGGAAACACCATATATTTT. Translated: CASSSGVSGNTIYF.

The chain recombines TRBV12-3 or TRBV12-4 with TRBJ1-5; the D gene is possibly TRBD1 (6 bases). The CDR3 contains 14 residues. V dropped 5 bases and J dropped 1 base, with 9 bases sitting between them. CDR3 protein: CASSRQGSNQPQHF. The CDR3 DNA follows: TGTGCCAGCAGTCGGCAGGGGAGCAATCAGCCCCAGCATTTT.

This clonotype was seen a handful of times. In DNA, the CDR3 is TGTGCCAGCAGTTTCAGACCTGAGGCGGTCACTGAAGCTTTCTTT. Amino acids: CASSFRPEAVTEAFF. This rearrangement joins TRBV12-3 or TRBV12-4 to TRBJ1-1; D is unresolved. Trimming removed 3 bases at V and 4 bases at J, with 15 bases between. The CDR3 is made up of 15 amino acids.

Note on this clonotype: The germline gene is not matched at one end of the junction; a read error may be the cause. This rearrangement joins TRBV20-1 to TRBJ2-5; 8 bases are shared with TRBD1. Germline CDR1 reads DFQATT; CDR2 reads SNEGSKA (reference sequence). This CDR3 is built from 15 residues. The CDR3 sequence: CSARDIGQGAETQSF. DNA for the CDR3: TGCAGTGCTAGAGATATCGGGCAGGGGGCTGAGACCCAGTCCTTC.

This clonotype appeared many times. The chain has TRBV14 and TRBJ1-1; no clear D gene. Germline V gene lookup returns CDR1 SGHDN and CDR2 FVKESK. With 5 bases removed from V and 6 bases from J, the gap between germline ends came to 13 bases. CDR3 length: 13 residues. CDR3 protein: CASSNKAPPEAFF. The CDR3 coding sequence is TGTGCCAGCAGCAACAAGGCGCCGCCTGAAGCTTTCTTT.

J is TRBJ2-2 and V is TRBV4-2; TRBD2 aligns across 8 bases. Germline trimming cut 0 bases from V and 3 bases from J; bases unmatched to any gene: 3. The CDR3 spans 16 residues. Looked up from germline, CDR1 is LGHNA and CDR2 is YNFKEQ. This chain's CDR3 is CASSQDPAGDTGELFF. The CDR3 DNA sequence: TGTGCCAGCAGCCAAGACCCAGCGGGAGACACCGGGGAGCTGTTTTTT.